Detailed here is one T cell receptor beta chain. This sample is part of a study of blood T cell repertoires in COVID-19. Looking at the study overall: T cells, B-cell-depleted T cells, or PBMCs supplied cDNA or gDNA.

Study processing details: Researchers report that nucleated cell counts were estimated from reference gene primer amplification. Libraries were prepared by immunoSEQ multiplex PCR; TCRdb keeps only in-frame clonotypes and omits some of them. That table is the source of V, J and clone size, and D and trimming were worked out from the DNA. The sample has approximately 140,000 clones, approximately 88% seen once. Germline lookup yields CDR1 LNHDA and CDR2 SQIVND (reference sequence). The J segment lost 2 bases and the V segment lost 6 bases, leaving 6 bases of the junction unmatched. This CDR3 has 14 amino acids.

This chain joins TRBV19 and TRBJ2-7; 8 bases are shared with TRBD2. This clonotype originated in a man aged 70-80 years with acute or convalescent COVID-19. Sequencing was done on a sample of peripheral blood. CDR3 residues: CASSPREGPYEQYF. The CDR3 nucleotides read TGTGCCAGTAGCCCACGGGAGGGACCCTACGAGCAGTACTTC.